Each of the 27 T cell receptor beta chains below was sequenced from the same sample in a study of shared clonotypes between healthy human individuals (dated by TCRdb to about 2020). Libraries were built with the immunoSEQ multiplex PCR assay. TCRdb holds this immuneACCESS table with in-frame rearrangements only. Some clones are missing; in checked studies, unresolved V genes explain under half, and the rest has no known cause. The sample has some 1 million clones on record, about 75% of them singletons. Together, the top ten hold roughly 1.5% of the sample. The sample taken for sequencing was memory CD4+ T cells sorted from blood. In light of the paper, this sample's cell subset or site label describes: CD45RA-negative fraction. The receptors derive from a man younger than 35 in good health.

This clone has at least ten counts. The sample contains more than one DNA sequence encoding this CDR3. The chain uses TRBV7-8 and TRBJ1-1; 7 positions match TRBD1. CDR1 SGHVS and CDR2 FQNEAQ come from the germline V gene. The CDR3 loop spans 14 amino acids. V lost 4 bases, J lost 3 bases, and 5 bases stayed unmatched. CDR3 sequence reads: CASSYSQGYTEAFF. DNA of the CDR3: TGTGCCAGCAGCTATTCACAGGGGTACACTGAAGCTTTCTTT.

The rearrangement links TRBV7-2 to TRBJ1-1; the D is unclear. Germline lookup yields CDR1 SGHTA and CDR2 FQGNSA. The length of the CDR3 is 14 residues. V lost 2 bases to trimming and J lost 4 bases, with 11 bases between them. The CDR3 DNA reads TGTGCCAGCAGCTTACGACCGGTGGGCACTGAAGCTTTCTTT. As protein: CASSLRPVGTEAFF.

The V call is TRBV27, the J call TRBJ2-3, with D perhaps matching TRBD1 (5 bases). Trimming took 3 bases from V and 8 from J, leaving 21 bases between them. CDR3 length equals 16 residues. Germline assignment: CDR1 MNHEY and CDR2 SMNVEV (reference sequence). CDR3 sequence (DNA): TGTGCCAGCAGTTTTAATGCCCAGGGCCCGATAGGTACGCAGTATTTT. This codes for CASSFNAQGPIGTQYF.

The rearrangement joins TRBV10-3 to TRBJ1-6, with 7 positions matching TRBD1. The CDR3 is 13 residues long. With 6 bases clipped from V and 14 bases from J, the junction kept 10 bases outside the gene matches. Germline assignment: CDR1 ENHRY and CDR2 SYGVKD. In DNA, the CDR3 is TGTGCCATCAGCGTTGGGACAGCCGAAACCCTCCACTTT. This translates into CAISVGTAETLHF.

This clone appeared a few times. J is TRBJ2-2 and V is TRBV5-1, with D perhaps given as TRBD1 or TRBD2 (5 bases each). V lost 5 bases and J 5 bases, leaving 13 bases between the germline ends. This CDR3 comprises 14 residues. The germline CDR1 and CDR2 sequences are SGHRS and YFSETQ. CDR3 amino acids: CASSFTGTTGELFF. The CDR3 DNA follows: TGCGCCAGCAGTTTTACCGGGACGACCGGGGAGCTGTTTTTT.

V and J are TRBV2 and TRBJ2-5; 7 bases match TRBD1. Looked up from germline, CDR1 is SNHLY and CDR2 is FYNNEI. This CDR3 contains 13 residues. Unmatched junction bases numbered 4, after V lost 5 bases and J lost 4 bases. In DNA form, the CDR3 reads TGTGCCAGCAGTTCGACAGGGCGAGAGACCCAGTACTTC. This translates into CASSSTGRETQYF. Using reference TRBV2 and TRBJ2-5 for the parts outside the CDR3, the full variable domain is EPEVTQTPSHQVTQMGQEVILRCVPISNHLYFYWYRQILGQKVEFLVSFYNNEISEKSEIFDDQFSVERPDGSNFTLKIRSTKLEDSAMYFCASSSTGRETQYFGPGTRLLVL.

The chain has TRBV6-1 and TRBJ1-2, with D unresolved. V was clipped by 7 bases and J by 2 bases, with 14 bases between them. Germline assignment: CDR1 MNHNS and CDR2 SASEGT. The CDR3 sequence is 14 residues long. CDR3 amino acids: CASTERAGNYGYTF. The DNA of the CDR3 is TGTGCCAGCACCGAAAGGGCCGGAAACTATGGCTACACCTTC.

This clone was observed a handful of times. This rearrangement joins TRBV6-5 to TRBJ2-2, with D uncertain. V gave up 2 bases and J gave up 5 bases, with 6 bases separating them. The germline CDR1 and CDR2 sequences are MNHEY and SVGAGI. The CDR3 loop spans 13 amino acids. The CDR3 DNA reads TGTGCCAGCAGTTACCAGCAGACCGGGGAGCTGTTTTTT. Its translation is CASSYQQTGELFF.

This rearrangement joins TRBV5-5 to TRBJ2-5; TRBD2 aligns across 7 bases. The CDR3 is 14 amino acids. The V segment lost 4 bases and the J segment 4 bases; nucleotides outside the gene matches: 7. Looked up from germline, CDR1 is SGHKS and CDR2 is YYEKEE (reference sequence). The CDR3 sequence is CASSSGTEGETQYF. The CDR3 DNA is TGTGCCAGCAGCAGCGGGACGGAAGGAGAGACCCAGTACTTC.

V gene TRBV6-1 combines with J gene TRBJ1-1, with unresolved D. Deletions cut 8 bases from V and 0 bases from J, with 10 bases between. Germline assignment: CDR1 MNHNS and CDR2 SASEGT. The CDR3 extends over 13 amino acids. The CDR3: CASGSDLNTEAFF. CDR3 coding DNA: TGTGCCAGCGGATCTGACCTGAACACTGAAGCTTTCTTT.

About this clone: One junction end disagrees with the germline gene, perhaps due to a read error. The rearrangement links TRBV9 to TRBJ1-1; 8 bases agree with TRBD1. This CDR3 comprises 12 residues. Germline V gene lookup returns CDR1 SGDLS and CDR2 YYNGEE. The CDR3 nucleotides read TGTGCCAGCTCTTTCAGGACAGGGAATATCCATTTT. It is translated as CASSFRTGNIHF. Together with reference TRBV9 and TRBJ1-1, the CDR3 gives the full variable domain: DSGVTQTPKHLITATGQRVTLRCSPRSGDLSVYWYQQSLDQGLQFLIQYYNGEERAKGNILERFSAQQFPDLHSELNLSSLELGDSALYFCASSFRTGNIHFGQGTRLTVV.

This clone has just a few counts. The chain employs TRBV7-9 and TRBJ1-1; no firm D call. CDR3 length: 12 amino acids. Per germline, CDR1 SEHNR and CDR2 FQNEAQ (reference sequence). Trimming cost V 5 bases and J 6 bases, with 10 bases left between them. The CDR3 DNA sequence: TGTGCCAGCAGCCCTGAGCGGGCTGAAGCTTTCTTT. Translated: CASSPERAEAFF.

The V call is TRBV4-1, the J call TRBJ2-7; TRBD1 aligns across 7 bases. The germline V gene has CDR1 MGHRA and CDR2 YSYEKL. Trimming cost V 2 bases and J 4 bases; bases outside gene matches: 5. The CDR3 runs 14 residues. For the CDR3, the DNA is TGCGCCAGCAGCCAACCCGGGACAGCGTACGAGCAGTACTTC. As protein: CASSQPGTAYEQYF.

To note about this clone: A read error may account for a junction end that differs from germline. The gene calls are TRBV28 and TRBJ1-1; possible D gene TRBD1, 5 bases. Germline-derived CDR1 and CDR2 are MDHEN and SYDVKM. The CDR3 sequence is 11 residues long. For the CDR3, the DNA is TGTGCCAGCAGTTTAAGGGACGCCGAATCTTTT. Translated, it gives CASSLRDAESF.

With regard to this clone: Distinct nucleotide sequences in the sample also encode this CDR3. The rearrangement uses TRBV6-5 and TRBJ2-1; 7 bases agree with TRBD1. The CDR3 totals 15 residues. Germline lookup yields CDR1 MNHEY and CDR2 SVGAGI. With V trimmed by 0 bases and J by 3 bases, 2 bases remained unmatched. The chain's CDR3 is CASSYSTGIYNEQFF. CDR3 bases: TGTGCCAGCAGTTACTCGACAGGGATCTACAATGAGCAGTTCTTC.

V and J are TRBV5-1 and TRBJ2-5, with 8 positions matching TRBD2. J gave up 6 bases and V 2 bases, and 9 bases lay outside the gene matches. The CDR3 is 15 residues long. Looked up from germline, CDR1 is SGHRS and CDR2 is YFSETQ. CDR3 loop: CASSLTSGGGKTQYF. In nucleotides, the CDR3 is TGCGCCAGCAGCTTAACTAGCGGAGGAGGGAAGACCCAGTACTTC.

The genes are TRBV11-2 and TRBJ1-1; D possibly corresponds to TRBD1 (5 bases). CDR1 SGHAT and CDR2 FQNNGV come from the germline V gene. CDR3 length: 14 residues. V was pared by 3 bases and J by 3 bases, with 11 bases between. The CDR3 DNA sequence: TGTGCCAGCAGCTTGGCTCAGGGAGACACTGAAGCTTTCTTT. Its translation is CASSLAQGDTEAFF.

This chain joins TRBV14 and TRBJ1-4; tentative D call: TRBD1 (5 bases). The CDR3 runs to 14 residues. Trimming took off 0 bases at V and 7 bases at J, with 9 bases between the two ends. Germline CDR1 is SGHDN and CDR2 is FVKESK. The CDR3 here is CASSQDRQGEKLFF. The CDR3 coding sequence is TGTGCCAGCAGCCAAGATCGCCAGGGTGAAAAACTGTTTTTT.

Written as DNA, the CDR3 is TGTGCCAGCAGCCAAACGCCAGGGATACCCTACAATGAGCAGTTCTTC. Encoded protein: CASSQTPGIPYNEQFF. The chain links TRBV9 to TRBJ2-1; tentative D call: TRBD1 (5 bases). Germline CDR1 reads SGDLS; CDR2 reads YYNGEE. This CDR3 has 16 residues. V dropped 4 bases and J dropped 2 bases, with 16 bases sitting between them.

This chain joins TRBV25-1 and TRBJ1-3, with 11 bases lining up with TRBD1. The ends lost 7 bases at V and 0 bases at J; junction bases unmatched: 11. The CDR3 is made up of 18 amino acids. The V gene's germline CDR1 is MGHDK and CDR2 SYGVNS. CDR3 region: CASTGTGGPLSSGNTIYF. The DNA for the CDR3 is TGTGCCAGCACCGGGACAGGGGGTCCTTTGAGCTCTGGAAACACCATATATTTT. The full variable domain, rest sourced from reference TRBV25-1 and TRBJ1-3, is EADIYQTPRYLVIGTGKKITLECSQTMGHDKMYWYQQDPGMELHLIHYSYGVNSTEKGDLSSESTVSRIRTEHFPLTLESARPSHTSQYLCASTGTGGPLSSGNTIYFGEGSWLTVV.

The chain joins TRBV11-2 to TRBJ2-5, with unresolved D. CDR1 is SGHAT, CDR2 FQNNGV, per germline. The CDR3 contains 13 residues. V gave up 5 bases and J gave up 4 bases, with 11 bases separating them. DNA of the CDR3: TGTGCCAGCAGCCTCCGTTGGGGAGAGACCCAGTACTTC. Translation gives CASSLRWGETQYF. The whole variable domain, filled in from reference TRBV11-2 and TRBJ2-5, reads EAGVAQSPRYKIIEKRQSVAFWCNPISGHATLYWYQQILGQGPKLLIQFQNNGVVDDSQLPKDRFSAERLKGVDSTLKIQPAKLEDSAVYLCASSLRWGETQYFGPGTRLLVL.

This rearrangement joins TRBV6-5 to TRBJ1-2; D unresolved. The CDR3 runs to 12 residues. Germline V gives CDR1 MNHEY, CDR2 SVGAGI. V lost 7 bases, J lost 3 bases, and 9 bases lay in between. The DNA of the CDR3 is TGTGCCAGCACCTCCGGTTACTATGGCTACACCTTC. Translated: CASTSGYYGYTF.

The chain uses TRBV1 and TRBJ2-7; TRBD1, the table's D call, was not compared with the DNA. TRBV1 is classified as a pseudogene. The CDR3 spans 12 residues. The DNA for the CDR3 is TGCACCACCGCAGGCTTCTCCTACGAGCAGTACTTC. It encodes CTTAGFSYEQYF.

V gene TRBV27 combines with J gene TRBJ2-1; D uncertain. The CDR3 length is 15 residues. V shed 0 bases and J shed 2 bases, with 8 bases lying between them. Germline V gives CDR1 MNHEY, CDR2 SMNVEV (reference sequence). Written as DNA, the CDR3 is TGTGCCAGCAGTTTATCGTGGCAGCCCTACAATGAGCAGTTCTTC. Translation: CASSLSWQPYNEQFF.

This rearrangement joins TRBV4-1 to TRBJ2-2; 9 bases align to TRBD1. CDR3 length: 17 amino acids. Trimming removed 5 bases from V and 6 bases from J; junction bases left unmatched: 13. Germline V lookup: CDR1 MGHRA, CDR2 YSYEKL. CDR3 DNA: TGCGCCAGCAGCATCGATCCGGGACAGGGCAATTCCGGGGAGCTGTTTTTT. Translating it yields CASSIDPGQGNSGELFF.

V is TRBV11-2 and J is TRBJ2-3, with unresolved D. V gave up 2 bases and J gave up 1 base, with 7 bases separating them. Germline V gene sequence: CDR1 SGHAT, CDR2 FQNNGV. This CDR3 has 14 residues. As DNA, the CDR3 is TGTGCCAGCAGCTTAAGCGAGGGCACAGATACGCAGTATTTT. Translation: CASSLSEGTDTQYF.

A few counts support this clone. V and J are TRBV2 and TRBJ1-1, with D tentatively TRBD1 (5 bases). The CDR3 has 13 residues. With 4 bases removed from V and 4 bases from J, the gap between germline ends came to 10 bases. Germline V gives CDR1 SNHLY, CDR2 FYNNEI. CDR3 amino acids: CASSGRASTEAFF. In DNA form, the CDR3 reads TGTGCCAGCAGTGGCAGGGCTAGCACTGAAGCTTTCTTT. The variable domain in full, completed from reference TRBV2 and TRBJ1-1, reads EPEVTQTPSHQVTQMGQEVILRCVPISNHLYFYWYRQILGQKVEFLVSFYNNEISEKSEIFDDQFSVERPDGSNFTLKIRSTKLEDSAMYFCASSGRASTEAFFGQGTRLTVV.